These T cell receptor beta chains were read from a single sample in a study of somatic mutations in cytotoxic T cells in rheumatoid arthritis. The method was immunoSEQ multiplex PCR; TCRdb's version includes in-frame clones alone and lacks a portion of them. The table lists 35,000 to 40,000 clones, 84% of them singletons. The sequencing sample was made of CD8+ T cells sorted from blood. These receptors were obtained from a man aged 35-49 years in good health. CDR3s include the opening cysteine and the closing phenylalanine or tryptophan. The order of the fields is clone size, D gene, V gene, J gene, CDR3 DNA, CDR3 protein. D genes are given only for firm matches. Only some rows state a clone size, as once, few, many or a class for expanded clones.

.	.	TRBV7-9	TRBJ2-7	TGTGCCACTTGGGACATGACCTACGAGCAGTACTTC	CATWDMTYEQYF
.	TRBD2	TRBV5-1	TRBJ2-3	TGCGCCAGCAGTTTAGCGGGAGGCCCAGATACGCAGTATTTT	CASSLAGGPDTQYF
.	.	TRBV15	TRBJ1-1	TGTGCCACCAGCAGAGATGGGGTAACTGAAGCTTTCTTT	CATSRDGVTEAFF
.	TRBD2	TRBV19	TRBJ2-6	TGTGCCAGTAGTAAAATAGCGGGAGGGGCCAACGTCCTGACTTTC	CASSKIAGGANVLTF
.	TRBD1	TRBV29-1	TRBJ2-7	TGCAGCGTTGGGCTAGGGGGCGACGAGCAGTACTTC	CSVGLGGDEQYF
once	.	TRBV30	TRBJ2-5	TGTGCCTGGAGTAAGACAGTGGTGGAGACCCAGTACTTC	CAWSKTVVETQYF
few	TRBD1	TRBV7-9	TRBJ2-7	TGTGCCAGCAGCTCGAGACAGGGGGCGAACGAGCAGTACTTC	CASSSRQGANEQYF
.	TRBD1	TRBV7-8	TRBJ2-1	TGTGCCAGCACGAACCCGGGACAGGTCAATGAGCAGTTCTTC	CASTNPGQVNEQFF
.	.	TRBV6-6	TRBJ2-4	TGTGCCAGCAGCTCCCATCTTAGCGGAACCAAGGGGGACTTC	CASSSHLSGTKGDF
.	.	TRBV5-1	TRBJ2-1	TGCGCCAGCAGCTTGGGGAACCACAATGAGCAGTTCTTC	CASSLGNHNEQFF
once	TRBD2	TRBV5-1	TRBJ2-1	TGCGCCAGCAGGCCCGGGACTAGCGGAGACAATGAGCAGTTCTTC	CASRPGTSGDNEQFF
.	.	TRBV15	TRBJ2-1	TGTGCCACCAGCAGAGACAAGGGAGTTGACTACAATGAGCAGTTCTTC	CATSRDKGVDYNEQFF
.	.	TRBV13	TRBJ2-5	TGTGCCAGCAGCTGGGGGTATCCGGGCGGTGAGACCCAGTACTTC	CASSWGYPGGETQYF
.	.	TRBV27	TRBJ2-7	TGTGCCAGCAGTTTATCCGCGGCCTCCTACGAGCAGTACTTC	CASSLSAASYEQYF
.	TRBD2	TRBV4-1	TRBJ2-4	TGCGCCAGCAGCCAAGATAGGGTAGCGGGAGGGCCTGACATTCAGTACTTC	CASSQDRVAGGPDIQYF
once	TRBD2	TRBV30	TRBJ2-1	TGTGCCTGGATAGCGGGAGGGTTGGGGGGTGAGCAGTTCTTC	CAWIAGGLGGEQFF
.	.	TRBV10-3	TRBJ2-5	TGTGCCATCAGTCCAGGGCCCCAAGAGACCCAGTACTTC	CAISPGPQETQYF
few	.	TRBV30	TRBJ1-1	TGTGCCTGTGGTGTGGGGACTGAAGCTTTCTTT	CACGVGTEAFF
.	.	TRBV19	TRBJ2-7	TGTGCCAGTAGCCCAGGGGTAACCTACGAGCAGTACTTC	CASSPGVTYEQYF
once	.	TRBV5-1	TRBJ1-3	TGCGCCAGCAGCGTAACAGGGTGGCCTGGAAACACCATATATTTT	CASSVTGWPGNTIYF
.	.	TRBV28	TRBJ2-7	TGTGCCAGCATGGATAGCTCCTACGAGCAGTACTTC	CASMDSSYEQYF
.	TRBD1	TRBV29-1	TRBJ1-2	TGCAGCGTCACACAGGGGGCAGATGGCTACACCTTC	CSVTQGADGYTF
.	TRBD2	TRBV6-1	TRBJ2-7	TGTGCCAGCAGTGAACTAGCGGGAGGGCCCTCCTACGAGCAGTACTTC	CASSELAGGPSYEQYF
.	.	TRBV28	TRBJ2-7	TGTGCCACACTCCTGGACGGACCGTTCTACGAGCAGTACTTC	CATLLDGPFYEQYF
.	.	TRBV30	TRBJ1-2	TGTGCCTGGAGTGTACAGGCGGTAACTTCCTTC	CAWSVQAVTSF
.	.	TRBV7-6	TRBJ2-2	TGTGCCAGCAGCCCCGGCAGGAACTTGAACACCGGGGAGCTGTTTTTT	CASSPGRNLNTGELFF
.	.	TRBV28	TRBJ2-7	TGTGCCAGCAGTCGTAGGCGAATAGCCTACGAGCAGTACTTC	CASSRRRIAYEQYF
.	.	TRBV13	TRBJ2-1	TGTGCCAGCAGCTCCCTGGACGCCGATGAGCAGTTCTTC	CASSSLDADEQFF
.	.	TRBV14	TRBJ1-4	TGTGCCAGCAGCCAACCCCCCGGAGGGCAGGGAAACGGAAAACTGTTTTTT	CASSQPPGGQGNGKLFF
.	TRBD1	TRBV5-1	TRBJ2-2	TGCGCCAGCAGCTGGACCCTCCCTAGGGGGCTAGACACCGGGGAGCTGTTTTTT	CASSWTLPRGLDTGELFF
.	.	TRBV2	TRBJ1-4	TGTGCCAGCCTCACAGGGAGCCGGACTAATGAAAAACTGTTTTTT	CASLTGSRTNEKLFF
.	.	TRBV4-3	TRBJ2-7	TGCGCCAGCAGCCAAGAAACGGGAGAGAATATCTACGAGCAGTACTTC	CASSQETGENIYEQYF
.	TRBD1	TRBV11-2	TRBJ1-1	TGTGCCAGCAGCTTCGGGACAGGGGTGGGGAACACTGAAGCTTTCTTT	CASSFGTGVGNTEAFF
.	TRBD2	TRBV10-3	TRBJ2-2	TGTGCCATCAGTTCAAGACTAGCGGGAGAGACCGGGGAGCTGTTTTTT	CAISSRLAGETGELFF
once	TRBD1	TRBV19	TRBJ2-1	TGTGCCAGTAGTAACGGCAGGGGGTCCTACAATGAGCAGTTCTTC	CASSNGRGSYNEQFF
.	.	TRBV2	TRBJ2-3	TGTGCCAGAGGGGGGAGCGGGAGCACAGATACGCAGTATTTT	CARGGSGSTDTQYF
.	.	TRBV11-2	TRBJ2-7	TGTGCCAGCAGCTTAGTGGTGGAGTACGAGCAGTACTTC	CASSLVVEYEQYF
.	TRBD2	TRBV5-1	TRBJ2-7	TGCGCCAGCAGCTTGGCAGGGGAGGGACTAGCGGTCGAGCAGTACTTC	CASSLAGEGLAVEQYF
.	TRBD2	TRBV4-2	TRBJ2-7	TGTGCCAGCAGCCAGACTAGCGGAGGGTCCTACGAGCAGTACTTC	CASSQTSGGSYEQYF
.	.	TRBV25-1	TRBJ2-2	TGTGCCAGCAGCGCCCCCGGTCGAGACACCGGGGAGCTGTTTTTT	CASSAPGRDTGELFF
.	.	TRBV19	TRBJ2-7	TGTGCCAGTAGTATCGAACAGGCCCCCAACGAGCAGTACTTC	CASSIEQAPNEQYF
.	TRBD1	TRBV11-2	TRBJ2-7	TGTGCCAGCAGCCCGGGTACAGGGGTAGGGGAGCAGTACTTC	CASSPGTGVGEQYF
once	.	TRBV25-1	TRBJ2-7	TGTGCCAGCAGTATAGCCTACGAGCAGTACTTC	CASSIAYEQYF
.	.	TRBV6-4	TRBJ2-2	TGTGCCAGCAACAACGGGAGATCGGACACCGGGGAGCTGTTTTTT	CASNNGRSDTGELFF
few	.	TRBV14	TRBJ1-1	TGTGCCAGCAGCACCCTATCGGGATCGATGACTGAAGCTTTCTTT	CASSTLSGSMTEAFF
.	TRBD1	TRBV7-9	TRBJ1-5	TGTGCCAGCAGCATCGGGACAGGGTTGAAAGATCAGCCCCAGCATTTT	CASSIGTGLKDQPQHF
.	TRBD1	TRBV9	TRBJ1-4	TGTGCCAGCAGCGAGGGACAGGGGCTGAATGAAAAACTGTTTTTT	CASSEGQGLNEKLFF
.	.	TRBV4-1	TRBJ2-7	TGCGCCAGCAGCCAAGTCCATCCTGGCGCCTACGAGCAGTACTTC	CASSQVHPGAYEQYF